The source of this T cell receptor beta chain is a study of T cell responses to AZD1222 COVID-19 vaccine. V lost 2 bases and J lost 0; bases outside the gene matches: 7. CDR1 is SGHAT and CDR2 is FQNNGV in the germline V gene. The CDR3 spans 17 residues. Profiled with immunoSEQ multiplex PCR; TCRdb holds only in-frame clones, not every one. The data show under 200,000 clones, with roughly 89% seen just once and more than 1.5% held by the top ten. Turning to this clone: Its antigen is not identified.

The study, taken as a whole, reports: Breadth and depth of Spike-specific TCRs rose after two AZD1222 doses. Reports indicate that nearly half of spike-specific TCRs are directed at unmutated variant regions. Donors skewed white British and female; clonal diversity was possibly underestimated.

V usage is TRBV11-2 and J usage is TRBJ2-1; 7 positions match TRBD2. The sequence was obtained from an adult in good health. The sample was peripheral blood, taken on day 0 of AZD1222 vaccination. CDR3 loop: CASSLRTSASSYNEQFF. CDR3 nucleotide sequence: TGTGCCAGCAGCTTACGTACTAGCGCTAGCTCCTACAATGAGCAGTTCTTC.